Shown below are 26 T cell receptor beta chains from a single sample sequenced in a study of spatial heterogeneity in lung cancer. TCRdb re-called the 5' RACE reads with MiXCR, one entry per CDR3 protein. The sample contains some 120,000 distinct CDR3 sequences, 12% of which appear only once. Time point described: blood at routine non-recurrence follow-up after resection. Whole RNA was taken from tumor, nontumor lung or frozen PBMC; it was then sequenced unsorted. The sample consisted of PBMCs, taken at follow-up. These receptor sequences come from a male donor with early-stage non-small cell lung cancer.

The chain has TRBV14 and TRBJ2-3; tentatively, D is TRBD2 (7 bases). CDR3 size: 14 residues. Trimming removed 3 bases at V and 5 bases at J, with 12 bases between. CDR1 is SGHDN and CDR2 is FVKESK in the germline V gene. CDR3 region: CASSQGGARDTQYF. The CDR3 DNA reads TGTGCCAGCAGCCAGGGGGGGGCGCGAGATACGCAGTATTTT. Complete variable domain (other parts from reference TRBV14 and TRBJ2-3): EAGVTQFPSHSVIEKGQTVTLRCDPISGHDNLYWYRRVMGKEIKFLLHFVKESKQDESGMPNNRFLAERTGGTYSTLKVQPAELEDSGVYFCASSQGGARDTQYFGPGTRLTVL.

At least ten counts were recorded for this clonotype. The V and J genes are TRBV2 and TRBJ1-2, with D hard to call. V was shortened by 1 base and J by 8 bases, with 11 bases between the two germline ends. CDR3 length equals 13 residues. CDR1 SNHLY and CDR2 FYNNEI come from the germline V gene. CDR3 region: CASSEGGGGGYTF. CDR3 sequence (DNA): TGTGCCAGCAGTGAAGGAGGCGGAGGAGGCTACACCTTC.

This clonotype was detected a few times. The V gene is TRBV5-5, the J gene TRBJ1-1; D not resolved. The CDR3 is 13 residues long. Deletions cut 0 bases from V and 2 bases from J, with 5 bases between. CDR1 and CDR2 from the germline V gene are SGHKS and YYEKEE (reference sequence). The CDR3 bases are TGTGCCAGCAGCTTGGAATTCAACACTGAAGCTTTCTTT. It codes for CASSLEFNTEAFF.

This clonotype was recorded at least ten times. The V call is TRBV25-1, the J call TRBJ1-4; D not resolved. CDR1 and CDR2 (germline): MGHDK, SYGVNS. The CDR3 sequence is 15 residues long. V dropped 3 bases and J dropped 8 bases, with 16 bases sitting between them. CDR3 sequence (DNA): TGTGCCAGCAGTGAGACGAGGGTCGTCGGCGAAAAACTGTTTTTT. Amino acid sequence: CASSETRVVGEKLFF.

This clonotype was seen repeatedly, ten times or more. This rearrangement joins TRBV5-1 to TRBJ2-1; D is unresolved. CDR3 length equals 11 residues. The germline gives CDR1 SGHRS, CDR2 YFSETQ. Trimming cost V 4 bases and J 8 bases, with 7 bases left between them. CDR3 in amino acids: CASSDHDEQFF. As DNA, the CDR3 is TGCGCCAGCAGCGATCACGATGAGCAGTTCTTC.

This clonotype was counted between two and nine times. The chain is built from TRBV7-6 and TRBJ2-5; 9 bases align to TRBD2. The CDR3 runs 16 residues. With 9 bases clipped from V and 5 bases from J, the junction kept 16 bases outside the gene matches. CDR1 is SGHVS and CDR2 is FNYEAQ in the germline V gene. The CDR3 region is CASTTTSGGKSETQYF. The CDR3 DNA is TGTGCCAGTACAACTACAAGCGGGGGGAAATCGGAGACCCAGTACTTC. Full variable domain (remainder filled in from reference TRBV7-6 and TRBJ2-5): GAGVSQSPRYKVTKRGQDVALRCDPISGHVSLYWYRQALGQGPEFLTYFNYEAQQDKSGLPNDRFSAERPEGSISTLTIQRTEQRDSAMYRCASTTTSGGKSETQYFGPGTRLLVL.

The chain is built from TRBV7-6 and TRBJ2-5; D may be TRBD1 or TRBD2 (5 bases each). The V end lost 5 bases, the J end lost 9 bases, and 19 bases lay between the germline ends. Germline loops: CDR1 SGHVS, CDR2 FNYEAQ. This CDR3 has 14 amino acids. CDR3 in DNA: TGTGCCAGCAGCGTAGGGACGGCGACCAAGGCCCAGTACTTC. Protein sequence: CASSVGTATKAQYF.

In its sample, this clonotype was seen many times. The chain combines TRBV27 with TRBJ2-6; D is unresolved. The CDR3 is 15 amino acids. V gave up 1 base and J gave up 0 bases, with 4 bases separating them. CDR1 and CDR2 (germline): MNHEY, SMNVEV (reference sequence). The CDR3 sequence: CASSLWPSGANVLTF. In nucleotides, the CDR3 is TGTGCCAGCAGTTTATGGCCCTCTGGGGCCAACGTCCTGACTTTC.

This clonotype was picked up many times. V gene TRBV7-8 combines with J gene TRBJ2-3; D is ambiguous. Germline V gene sequence: CDR1 SGHVS, CDR2 FQNEAQ. This CDR3 has 13 residues. V gave up 1 base and J gave up 6 bases, with 8 bases separating them. The CDR3 DNA reads as TGTGCCAGCAGCTTAGATAGTCGGGATACGCAGTATTTT. Its protein product is CASSLDSRDTQYF. Combining the CDR3 with reference TRBV7-8 and TRBJ2-3 gives the whole variable domain GAGVSQSPRYKVAKRGQDVALRCDPISGHVSLFWYQQALGQGPEFLTYFQNEAQLDKSGLPSDRFFAERPEGSVSTLKIQRTQQEDSAVYLCASSLDSRDTQYFGPGTRLTVL.

This clonotype was seen many times. The CDR3 sequence: CASSVAWGRSNEKLFF. In DNA form, the CDR3 reads TGTGCCAGCAGCGTAGCTTGGGGACGGTCTAATGAAAAACTGTTTTTT. V usage is TRBV9 and J usage is TRBJ1-4, with D possibly being TRBD1 (5 bases). Germline V gene lookup returns CDR1 SGDLS and CDR2 YYNGEE. The V end was cut by 0 bases, the J end by 3 bases, with 12 bases between. The CDR3 has 16 amino acids.

This sequence joins TRBV3-1 and TRBJ2-3; TRBD1 agrees at 9 bases. The CDR3 spans 15 residues. Trimming removed 4 bases from V and 3 bases from J; junction bases left unmatched: 5. The germline V gene has CDR1 LGHDT and CDR2 YNNKEL (reference sequence). CDR3 sequence: CASSLPGTGTDTQYF. The CDR3, as DNA: TGTGCCAGCAGCCTTCCCGGGACAGGGACAGATACGCAGTATTTT.

The chain is built from TRBV6-5 and TRBJ1-5; D not resolved. The V gene's germline CDR1 is MNHEY and CDR2 SVGAGI. The CDR3 covers 14 residues. The V end lost 5 bases, the J end lost 0 bases, and 8 bases lay between the germline ends. CDR3 amino acids: CASSRQFSNQPQHF. The CDR3, as DNA: TGTGCCAGCAGTCGGCAATTTAGCAATCAGCCCCAGCATTTT.

The chain couples TRBV7-2 to TRBJ1-4; D not resolved. There are 14 residues in the CDR3. The germline V gene encodes CDR1 SGHTA and CDR2 FQGNSA. V was shortened by 2 bases and J by 4 bases, with 8 bases between the two germline ends. The CDR3 coding sequence is TGTGCCAGCAGCTTAAGCGGGTATAATGAAAAACTGTTTTTT. Its protein product is CASSLSGYNEKLFF.

This clonotype was detected only a few times. The chain recombines TRBV6-6 with TRBJ1-2; D is unresolved. CDR3 size: 13 residues. V gave up 10 bases and J gave up 5 bases, with 17 bases separating them. Germline V gene data show CDR1 as MNHNY and CDR2 as SVGAGI (reference sequence). The CDR3 bases are TGTGCCACCCAAAGGGCAGAAGGATATGGCTACACCTTC. This encodes CATQRAEGYGYTF.

This clonotype appeared a few times. V usage is TRBV28 and J usage is TRBJ2-1; D not resolved. Looked up from germline, CDR1 is MDHEN and CDR2 is SYDVKM. The CDR3 extends over 14 amino acids. Trimming took off 1 base at V and 4 bases at J, with 8 bases between the two ends. The CDR3 loop is CASSLSGVYNEQFF. CDR3 coding DNA: TGTGCCAGCAGTTTATCGGGCGTTTACAATGAGCAGTTCTTC.

This clonotype has ten or more counts. The V call is TRBV27, the J call TRBJ1-1; TRBD1 might be the D (6 bases). Germline assignment: CDR1 MNHEY and CDR2 SMNVEV (reference sequence). This CDR3 is 15 amino acids long. V was clipped by 3 bases and J by 4 bases, with 15 bases between them. CDR3: CASSLVGGLGTEAFF. The CDR3 DNA sequence: TGTGCCAGCAGTTTGGTGGGGGGGCTGGGCACTGAAGCTTTCTTT.

This clonotype was seen more than once but under ten times. The J gene is TRBJ2-3, the V gene TRBV20-1; 7 bases line up with TRBD1. The length of the CDR3 is 16 residues. Germline CDR1 DFQATT, CDR2 SNEGSKA (reference sequence). Trimming removed 6 bases from V and 3 bases from J; junction bases left unmatched: 15. The CDR3 sequence is CSALLLRQGRTDTQYF. The DNA of the CDR3 is TGCAGTGCCTTACTACTAAGACAGGGTAGGACAGATACGCAGTATTTT.

This clonotype was picked up a small number of times. The rearrangement links TRBV3-1 to TRBJ2-1; 9 nucleotides align to TRBD2. The CDR3 extends over 16 amino acids. Germline V gene sequence: CDR1 LGHDT, CDR2 YNNKEL (reference sequence). Unmatched junction bases numbered 19, after V lost 4 bases and J lost 15 bases. CDR3: CASSPEGVAGVKFLFF. CDR3 in DNA: TGTGCCAGCAGCCCTGAAGGGGTAGCGGGGGTTAAATTTCTGTTCTTC.

The sample holds a few counts of this clonotype. CDR3 loop: CASSILRETYNEQFF. The CDR3 DNA reads as TGTGCCAGTAGTATACTCAGGGAGACCTACAATGAGCAGTTCTTC. J is TRBJ2-1 and V is TRBV19; D may match TRBD1 or TRBD2 (5 bases each). The germline CDR1 and CDR2 sequences are LNHDA and SQIVND (reference sequence). Trimming stripped 2 bases from V and 2 bases from J, with 10 bases between. This CDR3 contains 15 residues.

The chain uses TRBV7-6 and TRBJ2-7; the D is unclear. The CDR3 runs to 12 residues. The germline gives CDR1 SGHVS, CDR2 FNYEAQ. V was cut by 3 bases and J by 6 bases, with 9 bases left in between. Here the CDR3 DNA reads TGTGCCAGCAGCTTTTCGCTGGGCGAGCAGTACTTC. Protein: CASSFSLGEQYF. The entire variable domain, with the rest obtained from reference TRBV7-6 and TRBJ2-7, is as follows: GAGVSQSPRYKVTKRGQDVALRCDPISGHVSLYWYRQALGQGPEFLTYFNYEAQQDKSGLPNDRFSAERPEGSISTLTIQRTEQRDSAMYRCASSFSLGEQYFGPGTRLTVT.

The chain recombines TRBV18 with TRBJ1-2; weak D call: TRBD1 (5 bases). The CDR3 covers 14 residues. V was pared by 5 bases and J by 6 bases, with 16 bases between. CDR1 is KGHSH, CDR2 LQKENI, per germline. The CDR3 region is CASSSRQGEDGYTF. The DNA of the CDR3 is TGTGCCAGCTCATCACGGCAGGGCGAGGATGGCTACACCTTC.

The V call is TRBV20-1, the J call TRBJ1-2; D perhaps matches TRBD1 (5 bases). V lost 3 bases to trimming and J lost 3 bases, with 11 bases between them. This CDR3 spans 13 amino acids. CDR1 and CDR2 from the germline V gene are DFQATT and SNEGSKA (reference sequence). The CDR3: CSASGTLHYGYTF. The DNA for the CDR3 is TGCAGTGCTAGCGGGACCTTACACTATGGCTACACCTTC.

Remarks on this clonotype: In this CDR3 the conserved last residue, phenylalanine or tryptophan, is missing, so a read error is likely. The chain couples TRBV7-9 to TRBJ2-6; D is perhaps TRBD1 (5 bases). This CDR3 has 19 amino acids. CDR1 is SEHNR and CDR2 is FQNEAQ in the germline V gene (reference sequence). V shed 2 bases and J shed 4 bases, with 21 bases lying between them. CDR3 coding DNA: TGTGCCAGCAGCTTATGGACATCCATTTTGTTCTCCGGGGCCAACGTCCTGACTATC. This gives the protein CASSLWTSILFSGANVLTI.

A few counts support this clonotype. The chain couples TRBV28 to TRBJ1-4, with unresolved D. Between the trimmed V and J ends, which lost 3 bases and 8 bases, there was a span of 13 bases. The CDR3 is 14 amino acids. Germline CDR1 is MDHEN and CDR2 is SYDVKM. The CDR3 sequence is CASSFVRGREKLFF. As DNA, the CDR3 is TGTGCCAGCAGTTTCGTTCGAGGGAGGGAAAAACTGTTTTTT.

The V gene is TRBV3-1, the J gene TRBJ2-2, with D possibly TRBD1 on 5 matching bases. Germline assignment: CDR1 LGHDT and CDR2 YNNKEL (reference sequence). CDR3 length: 13 residues. V was cut by 4 bases and J by 3 bases, with 6 bases left in between. This chain's CDR3 is CASSPQDTGELFF. The CDR3 DNA reads as TGTGCCAGCAGCCCACAGGACACCGGGGAGCTGTTTTTT.

V is TRBV5-1 and J is TRBJ2-1, with D uncertain. V shed 0 bases and J shed 4 bases, with 8 bases lying between them. CDR1 is SGHRS and CDR2 is YFSETQ in the germline V gene. This CDR3 has 14 amino acids. This CDR3 is CASSLGEGYNEQFF. CDR3 DNA sequence: TGCGCCAGCAGCTTGGGTGAAGGGTACAATGAGCAGTTCTTC. Looking up the rest from reference TRBV5-1 and TRBJ2-1 gives the full variable domain: KAGVTQTPRYLIKTRGQQVTLSCSPISGHRSVSWYQQTPGQGLQFLFEYFSETQRNKGNFPGRFSGRQFSNSRSEMNVSTLELGDSALYLCASSLGEGYNEQFFGPGTRLTVL.